This T cell receptor beta chain was identified during a study of T cell responses to AZD1222 COVID-19 vaccine. As concerns this clone: The target antigen is unknown.

Germline V gene data show CDR1 as LNHNV and CDR2 as YYDKDF (reference sequence). This CDR3 spans 16 amino acids. V shed 2 bases, J shed 4 bases, and the junction held 6 bases outside the gene matches. Study results and limitations: Baseline antibody screening turned up just a handful of seropositive AZD1222 recipients. No day 14 peak samples; only post-peak repertoires were characterized. Donors were chiefly white British, with a greater number of females, and clonal diversity was perhaps underestimated. Of spike-specific TCRs, nearly half reportedly target regions left unmutated in variants.

Produced via immunoSEQ multiplex PCR; TCRdb's table is partial and in-frame only. The top ten clones hold about a tenth of a sample with under 150,000 clones, about 90% of them seen once. The chain employs TRBV15 and TRBJ1-4; 8 bases are shared with TRBD1. The source was peripheral blood, collected 28 days after the second AZD1222 dose. The origin of this receptor is an adult who received the AZD1222 COVID-19 vaccine. This CDR3 reads CATSRNTGQGNEKLFF. The CDR3 coding sequence is TGTGCCACCAGCAGAAACACCGGACAGGGTAATGAAAAACTGTTTTTT. The whole variable domain, remainder taken from reference TRBV15 and TRBJ1-4, is DAMVIQNPRYQVTQFGKPVTLSCSQTLNHNVMYWYQQKSSQAPKLLFHYYDKDFNNEADTPDNFQSRRPNTSFCFLDIRSPGLGDTAMYLCATSRNTGQGNEKLFFGSGTQLSVL.